Listed below are T cell receptor beta chains from one sample, sequenced in a study of blood T cell repertoires in COVID-19. Assay: immunoSEQ multiplex PCR; the TCRdb copy retains only in-frame clones and omits some. The sample has 250,000 to 300,000 clones, 75% to 90% seen once. Sequenced: peripheral blood. These receptors were obtained from a woman aged 55-69 years with acute or convalescent COVID-19. Each CDR3 is given with its conserved first and last residue. A D gene is named only where the DNA matches it firmly. Size tells how often a clone was seen (once, few, many) or the class of an expanded clone, and some rows leave it out.

J | D | V | size | DNA | CDR3
TRBJ2-2 | TRBD1 | TRBV2 | - | TGTGCCAGCAGTGGCCTGACAGGGAAGGCCGGGGAGCTGTTTTTT | CASSGLTGKAGELFF
TRBJ1-2 | TRBD1 | TRBV2 | - | TGTGCCAGCAGTGTGGCAGGGGGCTTTGGCTACACCTTC | CASSVAGGFGYTF
TRBJ1-1 | - | TRBV28 | - | TGTGCCAGCAGTTTGGGGACATTATTGAACACTGAAGCTTTCTTT | CASSLGTLLNTEAFF
TRBJ1-2 | TRBD1 | TRBV9 | few | TGTGCCAGCAGCGTAGACATGACAGGGGTTGGAGGTGGCTACACCTTC | CASSVDMTGVGGGYTF
TRBJ2-7 | - | TRBV27 | - | TGTGCCAGCAGGGGGGGCGGGGAGGGGGGACCCTACGAGCAGTACTTC | CASRGGGEGGPYEQYF
TRBJ2-7 | TRBD1 | TRBV28 | - | TGTGCCAGTCGGACAGGCTACGAGCAGTACTTC | CASRTGYEQYF
TRBJ2-1 | - | TRBV2 | - | TGTGCCAGCAGTGCCGCAGTTCTCTACAATGAGCAGTTCTTC | CASSAAVLYNEQFF
TRBJ1-2 | - | TRBV6-1 | - | TGTGCCAGCAGTGAAGCAGGGGACTATGGCTACACCTTC | CASSEAGDYGYTF
TRBJ2-1 | TRBD2 | TRBV4-3 | - | TGCGCCAGCAGCCAAGGGACTAGCGGGAGTGAGCAGTTCTTC | CASSQGTSGSEQFF
TRBJ1-6 | - | TRBV3-1/TRBV3-2 | - | TGTGCCAGCACCCAGGGGAGGTCATCACCCCTCCACTTT | CASTQGRSSPLHF
TRBJ2-5 | - | TRBV7-3 | once | TGTGCCAGCAGCTCCGGTATCAAAGAGACCCAGTACTTC | CASSSGIKETQYF
TRBJ1-3 | - | TRBV10-3 | - | TGTGCCATCGGGCCTCCGACGGTCTCTGGAAACACCATATATTTT | CAIGPPTVSGNTIYF
TRBJ2-5 | TRBD2 | TRBV28 | - | TGTGCCAGCAGGGGAACTAGCGGGGGGTCCCAGACCCAGTACTTC | CASRGTSGGSQTQYF
TRBJ2-7 | TRBD2 | TRBV28 | - | TGTGCCAGCAGAGACGTACTAGCGGCCTCCTACGAGCAGTACTTC | CASRDVLAASYEQYF
TRBJ2-7 | TRBD1 | TRBV6-5 | - | TGTGCCAGCAGCGAGACAGGGAGAAACGAGCAGTACTTC | CASSETGRNEQYF
TRBJ1-2 | TRBD1 | TRBV28 | - | TGTGCCAGCAGTCCCCCGGGACAGGGAGCTAACTATGGCTACACCTTC | CASSPPGQGANYGYTF
TRBJ1-2 | - | TRBV27 | - | TGTGCCAGCAGTTTGACTGAAGGGGCGCGTGGCTACACCTTC | CASSLTEGARGYTF